A selection of T cell receptor beta chains follows, all from one sample in a study of blood T cell repertoires in COVID-19. The assay was immunoSEQ multiplex PCR, and TCRdb's table has in-frame clones only and misses some. The sample yields roughly 90,000 clones, over 75% seen once. Sequenced: peripheral blood. Source of these receptors: a woman of 80 years or more with active or convalescent COVID-19. CDR3s include the opening cysteine and the closing phenylalanine or tryptophan. The D gene is left open where the match is weak. Part of the rows lack a size; the others show once, few, many or a class for expanded clones.

V gene	clone size	J gene	D gene	CDR3 protein	CDR3 DNA
TRBV18	NA	TRBJ1-1	TRBD1	CASSPTGTGGMTEAFF	TGTGCCAGCTCACCCACAGGGACAGGGGGCATGACTGAAGCTTTCTTT
TRBV11-2	NA	TRBJ1-1	NA	CASSRDNFGTEAFF	TGTGCCAGCAGCCGGGATAATTTCGGCACTGAAGCTTTCTTT
TRBV18	NA	TRBJ2-1	TRBD1	CASSPLSMGTGNEQFF	TGTGCCAGCTCACCGCTTTCAATGGGGACAGGGAACGAGCAGTTCTTC
TRBV7-2	NA	TRBJ1-2	NA	CASSSRGNYGYTF	TGTGCCAGCAGCTCCAGGGGTAACTATGGCTACACCTTC
TRBV19	NA	TRBJ1-1	NA	CASSKGGGLMNTEAFF	TGTGCCAGTAGTAAAGGGGGTGGTTTGATGAACACTGAAGCTTTCTTT
TRBV6-5	NA	TRBJ1-1	TRBD1	CASMTTGTVNTEAFF	TGTGCCAGCATGACTACCGGGACAGTGAACACTGAAGCTTTCTTT
TRBV7-9	NA	TRBJ2-3	TRBD2	CASTRRGGLAGGTQYF	TGTGCCAGCACCCGCCGGGGTGGACTAGCGGGGGGTACGCAGTATTTT
TRBV5-8	NA	TRBJ2-4	TRBD2	CASSFSSGDIQYF	TGTGCCAGCAGCTTCTCTAGCGGGGACATTCAGTACTTC
TRBV4-1	NA	TRBJ1-2	NA	CASSQERGRERDWDGYTF	TGCGCCAGCAGCCAAGAGAGAGGCAGGGAGAGGGACTGGGATGGCTACACCTTC
TRBV19	NA	TRBJ1-5	NA	CASSIPRESNQPQHF	TGTGCCAGTAGTATACCACGAGAAAGCAATCAGCCCCAGCATTTT
TRBV7-2	NA	TRBJ2-3	TRBD2	CASSVGASGGPGRSGTQYF	TGTGCCAGCAGCGTAGGAGCTAGCGGGGGGCCAGGGCGTTCTGGGACGCAGTATTTT
TRBV6-2/TRBV6-3	NA	TRBJ1-2	NA	CASSQPIGRANYGYTF	TGTGCCAGCAGTCAACCGATTGGGCGAGCTAACTATGGCTACACCTTC
TRBV3-1/TRBV3-2	NA	TRBJ1-1	NA	CASSRSPHTEAFF	TGTGCCAGCAGCCGGAGCCCCCACACTGAAGCTTTCTTT
TRBV2	NA	TRBJ1-5	NA	CASSGGPGNQPQHF	TGTGCCAGCAGTGGAGGGCCAGGCAATCAGCCCCAGCATTTT
TRBV6-2/TRBV6-3	NA	TRBJ2-1	TRBD1	CASSYVTGGKNEQFF	TGTGCCAGCAGTTATGTGACAGGGGGCAAGAATGAGCAGTTCTTC
TRBV5-1	NA	TRBJ1-3	NA	CASSPWTERNTIYF	TGCGCCAGCAGCCCATGGACAGAGCGAAACACCATATATTTT
TRBV7-9	NA	TRBJ1-6	NA	CAQPGPQNNSPLHF	TGTGCCCAACCAGGTCCGCAGAATAATTCACCCCTCCACTTT
TRBV5-1	NA	TRBJ1-2	TRBD1	CASSLNTGGNGYTF	TGCGCCAGCAGCTTAAATACAGGGGGCAACGGCTACACCTTC
TRBV27	NA	TRBJ2-7	TRBD2	CASSFLAGGTYEQYF	TGTGCCAGCAGTTTTCTAGCGGGAGGGACCTATGAGCAGTACTTC
TRBV27	NA	TRBJ1-2	NA	CASTSFAGSGYTF	TGTGCCAGCACCTCATTTGCGGGTAGCGGCTACACCTTC
TRBV19	NA	TRBJ1-1	NA	CASSLGPGGAFF	TGTGCCAGTAGTCTTGGGCCGGGGGGAGCTTTCTTT
TRBV7-8	NA	TRBJ2-7	TRBD2	CASSLGGTSGYEQYF	TGTGCCAGCAGCTTAGGGGGGACTAGCGGCTACGAGCAGTACTTC
TRBV10-3	NA	TRBJ1-1	NA	CAISVGANSEAFF	TGTGCCATCAGTGTGGGGGCAAATAGTGAAGCTTTCTTT
TRBV5-6	once	TRBJ1-1	TRBD1	CASSYGQGDTEAFF	TGTGCCAGCAGCTACGGACAGGGGGATACTGAAGCTTTCTTT
TRBV5-6	NA	TRBJ2-3	TRBD2	CASSHRTSGYTDTQYF	TGTGCCAGCAGCCACCGGACTAGCGGATACACAGATACGCAGTATTTT
TRBV6-5	once	TRBJ2-7	TRBD2	CASSREGGFYEQYF	TGTGCCAGCAGCCGGGAGGGTGGTTTCTACGAGCAGTACTTC
TRBV7-2	NA	TRBJ2-1	TRBD2	CASSLVESSGKDEQFF	TGTGCCAGCAGCTTAGTAGAGTCTAGCGGGAAGGATGAGCAGTTCTTC
TRBV19	once	TRBJ2-3	TRBD2	CATNPVAGGTDTQYF	TGTGCCACCAACCCCGTAGCGGGGGGCACAGATACGCAGTATTTT
TRBV29-1	NA	TRBJ1-2	TRBD1	CSVPDRGGFDYGYTF	TGCAGCGTCCCGGACAGGGGAGGCTTTGACTATGGCTACACCTTC
TRBV7-8	NA	TRBJ2-7	TRBD2	CASSPGTSLFHEQYF	TGTGCCAGCAGCCCGGGGACTAGCTTGTTTCACGAGCAGTACTTC
TRBV19	NA	TRBJ1-4	TRBD1	CASRINIGRTGSTNEKLFF	TGTGCCAGTAGGATAAATATCGGAAGGACAGGCTCAACTAATGAAAAACTGTTTTTT
TRBV7-3	few	TRBJ2-7	TRBD1	CASSPGTGSYEQYF	TGTGCCAGCAGCCCCGGGACAGGATCCTACGAGCAGTACTTC
TRBV7-2	NA	TRBJ2-5	NA	CASSPRSLGARKETQYF	TGTGCCAGCAGTCCCCGATCTTTGGGGGCCCGTAAAGAGACCCAGTACTTC
TRBV6-6	NA	TRBJ2-3	TRBD2	CASSSGTMLTDTQYF	TGTGCCAGCAGTTCAGGGACTATGCTCACAGATACGCAGTATTTT
TRBV24-1	once	TRBJ2-1	TRBD1	CATSDPRQGNYNEQFF	TGTGCCACCAGTGATCCCCGACAGGGGAACTACAATGAGCAGTTCTTC
TRBV13	NA	TRBJ1-3	NA	CASLFRVISGNTIYF	TGTGCCAGCCTATTCAGGGTAATCTCTGGAAACACCATATATTTT
TRBV15	few	TRBJ2-1	TRBD2	CATSRDREAGGLDEQFF	TGTGCCACCAGCAGAGATCGGGAAGCGGGAGGATTGGATGAGCAGTTCTTC
TRBV10-3	once	TRBJ1-2	TRBD1	CAISPTYRDRVAGYTF	TGTGCCATCAGTCCAACTTACCGGGACAGGGTGGCTGGCTACACCTTC
TRBV2	NA	TRBJ1-2	NA	CASSEVQRKKDYGYTF	TGTGCCAGCAGTGAAGTACAGCGGAAGAAAGACTATGGCTACACCTTC
TRBV7-6	NA	TRBJ2-3	TRBD2	CASSFGGFPTDTQYF	TGTGCCAGCAGCTTCGGGGGGTTCCCCACAGATACGCAGTATTTT
TRBV9	NA	TRBJ1-4	TRBD1	CASSQTGKSEKLFF	TGTGCCAGCAGCCAGACAGGGAAGAGCGAAAAACTGTTTTTT
TRBV11-3	NA	TRBJ2-5	TRBD2	CASSPSGRAGETQYF	TGTGCCAGCAGCCCAAGCGGGAGGGCCGGGGAGACCCAGTACTTC
TRBV7-9	NA	TRBJ2-7	TRBD1	CATSGRTGQAYEQYF	TGTGCCACCTCGGGACGGACAGGGCAAGCCTACGAGCAGTACTTC
TRBV9	NA	TRBJ2-1	TRBD2	CASSVQRGGSNEQFF	TGTGCCAGCAGCGTCCAGCGGGGGGGCTCAAATGAGCAGTTCTTC
TRBV11-3	NA	TRBJ2-3	NA	CASSLGPGADTQYF	TGTGCCAGCAGCTTAGGACCCGGGGCAGATACGCAGTATTTT
TRBV6-5	once	TRBJ1-2	TRBD1	CASSYTTGEVYGYTF	TGTGCCAGCAGTTACACGACAGGGGAGGTCTATGGCTACACCTTC
TRBV5-1	NA	TRBJ1-1	NA	CASSLSGVTEAFF	TGCGCCAGCAGCTTATCAGGGGTCACTGAAGCTTTCTTT
TRBV7-8	few	TRBJ1-4	NA	CASSLRAQPNEKLFF	TGTGCCAGCAGCTTAAGAGCGCAGCCTAATGAAAAACTGTTTTTT
TRBV30	NA	TRBJ1-6	TRBD1	CAWSSDRARSSYNSPLHF	TGTGCCTGGAGTTCTGACAGGGCCCGAAGCTCCTATAATTCACCCCTCCACTTT
TRBV19	NA	TRBJ2-7	NA	CASSIGGHEQYF	TGTGCCAGTAGTATTGGAGGTCACGAGCAGTACTTC
TRBV12-3/TRBV12-4	once	TRBJ1-2	NA	CASSITGLYGYTF	TGTGCCAGCAGTATCACAGGGTTGTATGGCTACACCTTC
TRBV9	NA	TRBJ2-7	NA	CASSVSGTLSEEQYF	TGTGCCAGCAGCGTATCAGGGACTCTCTCGGAGGAGCAGTACTTC
TRBV4-3	NA	TRBJ1-3	TRBD1	CASSQDYNRGSGNTIYF	TGCGCCAGCAGCCAAGATTATAACAGGGGCTCTGGAAACACCATATATTTT
TRBV18	NA	TRBJ2-7	NA	CASSPPGGTYEQYF	TGTGCCAGCTCACCACCTGGAGGGACCTACGAGCAGTACTTC
TRBV2	NA	TRBJ2-7	NA	CASSEALREQYF	TGTGCCAGCAGTGAAGCGCTCAGAGAGCAGTACTTC
TRBV7-9	few	TRBJ1-3	NA	CASSSGRPGNTIYF	TGTGCCAGCAGTTCAGGCAGGCCTGGAAACACCATATATTTT
TRBV15	once	TRBJ1-5	NA	CATSRVPVYSNQPQHF	TGTGCCACCAGCAGAGTTCCAGTTTATAGCAATCAGCCCCAGCATTTT
TRBV7-8	once	TRBJ1-2	NA	CASSSRETNYGYTF	TGTGCCAGCAGCTCACGAGAGACTAACTATGGCTACACCTTC
TRBV7-2	NA	TRBJ1-2	NA	CASSLPGDYGYTF	TGTGCCAGCAGCTTACCAGGTGATTATGGCTACACCTTC